The T cell receptor beta chain under discussion was sequenced for a study of T cells in Graves' hyperthyroidism and ophthalmopathy. Study-wide points: Peripheral blood also featured most of the thyroid clonotypes expanded above 0.001.

Per the germline V gene, CDR1 is SEHNR and CDR2 is FQNEAQ (reference sequence). With 5 bases removed from V and 2 bases from J, the gap between germline ends came to 9 bases. The length of the CDR3 is 13 residues. The table lists this clonotype with many counts. The antigen is unknown. What was amplified from RNA transcripts were TCR beta CDR3 regions. First-round RT-PCR targeting the TCR CDR3 was performed with the HTBI primer set. TCRdb reprocessed the multiplex PCR reads via MiXCR and lists one record per CDR3 protein. The table has approximately 510,000 distinct CDR3 sequences, around 43% seen once.

The sequencing sample was made of peripheral blood or thyroid tissue (not recorded which). The sequence derives from an adult woman with Graves' disease, either hyperthyroidism or ophthalmopathy (not recorded which). The chain uses TRBV7-9 and TRBJ1-1; D uncertain. The CDR3 nucleotides read TGTGCCAGCAGCACTCTCACCAACACTGAAGCTTTCTTT. Protein: CASSTLTNTEAFF.